This T cell receptor (beta chain) emerged from a study of cytotoxic CD8 clonotypes in ibrutinib-treated CLL listed by TCRdb under 2021. For the wider study: The cohort had about a dozen relapsed/refractory and roughly 15 treatment-naive patients; under 18 were IGHV unmutated. Partial responses were observed in about 25 patients and complete responses in 2; after a median follow-up of roughly 62 months, remission was maintained in 14 patients and progression was observed in roughly twelve. The response samples were drawn at a median of roughly twelve months into treatment, with a range of about 6 to 40 months. Samples averaged roughly 260,000 productive templates and some 91,000 productive rearrangements. Of the 86 participants in the trial, about 25 had longitudinal samples available. Cryopreserved peripheral blood mononuclear cells were collected before treatment, at response, and at either disease progression or sustained remission. All remission and progressive disease samples were collected while patients were still receiving ibrutinib. Summary of the overall study and its limitations: Baseline clonality was found to be higher than that of age-matched healthy donors and was strongly correlated with circulating CD8+ T-cell counts. Sampling times were not matched between sustained-remission and progressing patients, and lymph node repertoires were not studied. Public clonotypes were found to be uncommon and were observed to contract or remain stable during treatment; the increase in clonality was shown to reflect expansion of private clonotypes at ibrutinib response. Clonality increased at ibrutinib response, stayed stable in sustained remission, and fell back toward baseline at progression.

V and J lose 1 base and 6 bases, and a span of 10 bases separates them. Taken from the germline V gene, the CDR1 and CDR2 loops are MNHNS and SASEGT. The CDR3 goes from the cysteine to the phenylalanine over 15 residues. The DNA shown is the 45-base CDR3, in frame from base 1. A word on this clone: The clone's antigen remains unknown. No base-level quality is on record; no much larger clone is a single base apart.

Sample time point, as interpreted from the label and publication: progressive disease on ibrutinib. About 2 micrograms of genomic DNA were extracted from cryopreserved PBMCs for TCR beta library preparation. Longitudinal blood samples from CLL patients receiving ibrutinib monotherapy were subjected to high-throughput TCR beta sequencing. The patients took part in an open-label, single-center phase 2 trial of ibrutinib monotherapy. The goal of deep resolution MiSeq sequencing was a depth between 1 in 1 million and 1 in 200,000 T cells, and coverage averaged 10x per clonotype. The immunoSEQ hsTCRB Kit was used to generate the TCR beta libraries. As for how the authors treated the data: The data were analyzed with ImmunoSEQ Analyzer and ImmunoSEQ Data Assistant, and V, D and J gene assignments followed IMGT definitions. Clonality, which ranges from 0 to 1, was calculated as one minus the normalized Shannon entropy of productive rearrangement frequencies. Only overrepresented clonotypes making up at least 0.05% of each patient's repertoire were included in the public clonotype analysis. Repertoires from more than ten age-matched healthy donors in immuneACCESS were used as clonality controls. Not all clones reach the TCRdb copy of this immuneACCESS table, which keeps in-frame sequences only. Checked studies attribute under half of the gap to unresolved V genes and leave the rest unexplained. That table supplies the V and J calls and clone size; D and trimming were determined from the DNA. The sample table shows 30,000 to 50,000 clones, and approximately 67% are seen once. In total, the top ten clones hold about 7.4% of the sample.

The source was PBMCs, collected at disease progression, from a patient treated with ibrutinib. The receptor's source is a human donor with chronic lymphocytic leukemia. The rearranged chain carries TRBV6-1 and TRBJ1-6; the D gene remains uncertain. The CDR3 reads as follows: CASSEVPGSNSPLHF. The DNA sequence is given as TGTGCCAGCAGTGAAGTGCCGGGAAGTAATTCACCCCTCCACTTT.